This is a list of T cell receptor beta chains from one sample in a study of Tregs in tolerant kidney transplant recipients. TCRdb's table, derived via immunoSEQ multiplex PCR, lists solely in-frame clones and lacks some. The sample shows 85,000 to 100,000 clones, over 85% of them seen only once. Source: CD4+ T cells from blood, taken before the transplant. The receptor source for this set is a human donor who received a combined kidney and bone marrow transplant. Each CDR3 is given with its conserved first and last residue. Fields, in order: J gene, clone size, V gene, CDR3 length, D gene, CDR3 protein, CDR3 DNA. D genes are given only for firm matches. Clone size is not always given. Where it is, it says once, few, many or a class for expanded clones.

j_call: TRBJ2-2
clone_size: NA
v_call: TRBV5-5
cdr3_length: 15
d_call: NA
cdr3_aa: CASRETGPNTGELFF
cdr3_nt: TGTGCCAGCAGGGAGACTGGCCCCAACACCGGGGAGCTGTTTTTT

j_call: TRBJ2-1
clone_size: NA
v_call: TRBV7-3
cdr3_length: 15
d_call: NA
cdr3_aa: CASSLGGLAYNGQFF
cdr3_nt: TGTGCCAGCAGCTTGGGGGGACTCGCCTACAATGGGCAGTTCTTC

j_call: TRBJ2-3
clone_size: NA
v_call: TRBV7-2
cdr3_length: 14
d_call: TRBD2
cdr3_aa: CASSGRGGQDTQYF
cdr3_nt: TGTGCCAGCAGCGGTCGGGGGGGACAAGATACGCAGTATTTT

j_call: TRBJ2-1
clone_size: NA
v_call: TRBV2
cdr3_length: 12
d_call: NA
cdr3_aa: CASSEAPGKQFF
cdr3_nt: TGTGCCAGCAGTGAAGCCCCGGGGAAGCAGTTCTTC

j_call: TRBJ2-2
clone_size: NA
v_call: TRBV4-3
cdr3_length: 17
d_call: NA
cdr3_aa: CASSRSPQGLGTGELFF
cdr3_nt: TGCGCCAGCAGCAGATCCCCCCAGGGTTTGGGAACCGGGGAGCTGTTTTTT

j_call: TRBJ2-3
clone_size: once
v_call: TRBV7-9
cdr3_length: 14
d_call: NA
cdr3_aa: CASSASTGADTQYF
cdr3_nt: TGTGCCAGCAGCGCGTCGACGGGTGCAGATACGCAGTATTTT

j_call: TRBJ2-6
clone_size: NA
v_call: TRBV9
cdr3_length: 16
d_call: NA
cdr3_aa: CASSVLGQSGANVLTF
cdr3_nt: TGTGCCAGCAGCGTGCTAGGACAGTCTGGGGCCAACGTCCTGACTTTC

j_call: TRBJ1-1
clone_size: NA
v_call: TRBV29-1
cdr3_length: 11
d_call: TRBD1
cdr3_aa: CSAGQGDKAFF
cdr3_nt: TGCAGCGCGGGACAGGGGGACAAAGCTTTCTTT

j_call: TRBJ2-7
clone_size: NA
v_call: TRBV7-2
cdr3_length: 14
d_call: NA
cdr3_aa: CASSLEGVFNEQYF
cdr3_nt: TGTGCCAGCAGCTTAGAGGGGGTTTTCAACGAGCAGTACTTC

j_call: TRBJ1-1
clone_size: NA
v_call: TRBV19
cdr3_length: 15
d_call: NA
cdr3_aa: CASSIGRGTNTEAFF
cdr3_nt: TGTGCCAGTAGTATAGGGCGCGGTACGAACACTGAAGCTTTCTTT

j_call: TRBJ1-4
clone_size: NA
v_call: TRBV29-1
cdr3_length: 13
d_call: TRBD1
cdr3_aa: CSAGQGGGEKLFF
cdr3_nt: TGCAGCGCCGGACAGGGAGGGGGTGAAAAACTGTTTTTT

j_call: TRBJ1-1
clone_size: NA
v_call: TRBV7-9
cdr3_length: 14
d_call: NA
cdr3_aa: CASSSLAPDTEAFF
cdr3_nt: TGTGCCAGCAGCTCCCTGGCACCTGACACTGAAGCTTTCTTT

j_call: TRBJ2-1
clone_size: NA
v_call: TRBV4-2
cdr3_length: 15
d_call: TRBD2
cdr3_aa: CASSLIAGAYGEQFF
cdr3_nt: TGTGCCAGCAGCCTTATAGCGGGGGCATACGGTGAGCAGTTCTTC

j_call: TRBJ2-7
clone_size: NA
v_call: TRBV6-6
cdr3_length: 13
d_call: TRBD1
cdr3_aa: CASTLQGTYEQYF
cdr3_nt: TGTGCCAGCACTTTACAGGGGACCTACGAGCAGTACTTC

j_call: TRBJ2-7
clone_size: once
v_call: TRBV6-5
cdr3_length: 15
d_call: NA
cdr3_aa: CASSYSPGQVGEQYF
cdr3_nt: TGTGCCAGCAGTTACTCCCCAGGGCAGGTTGGCGAGCAGTACTTC

j_call: TRBJ2-7
clone_size: NA
v_call: TRBV7-9
cdr3_length: 12
d_call: NA
cdr3_aa: CAIEGLGGEQYF
cdr3_nt: TGTGCCATCGAGGGTCTGGGCGGCGAGCAGTACTTC

j_call: TRBJ1-3
clone_size: NA
v_call: TRBV18
cdr3_length: 18
d_call: TRBD1
cdr3_aa: CASSLIGQGAPFGNTIYF
cdr3_nt: TGTGCCAGCTCACTCATCGGACAGGGGGCACCTTTTGGAAACACCATATATTTT

j_call: TRBJ2-5
clone_size: NA
v_call: TRBV7-9
cdr3_length: 15
d_call: TRBD2
cdr3_aa: CASSLASRGRETQYF
cdr3_nt: TGTGCCAGCAGCTTAGCTTCGCGGGGGAGAGAGACCCAGTACTTC

j_call: TRBJ2-3
clone_size: NA
v_call: TRBV28
cdr3_length: 14
d_call: TRBD1
cdr3_aa: CACHRGRDIDTQYF
cdr3_nt: TGTGCCTGCCACAGGGGGCGCGATATAGATACGCAGTATTTT

j_call: TRBJ2-5
clone_size: NA
v_call: TRBV18
cdr3_length: 13
d_call: NA
cdr3_aa: CASSPEGQETQYF
cdr3_nt: TGTGCCAGCTCACCGGAGGGTCAAGAGACCCAGTACTTC

j_call: TRBJ2-2
clone_size: NA
v_call: TRBV5-6
cdr3_length: 16
d_call: TRBD2
cdr3_aa: CASSLATGLRTGELFF
cdr3_nt: TGTGCCAGCAGCTTGGCAACGGGACTAAGGACCGGGGAGCTGTTTTTT

j_call: TRBJ2-7
clone_size: few
v_call: TRBV12-5
cdr3_length: 18
d_call: TRBD2
cdr3_aa: CASGLELGTSGVYYEQYF
cdr3_nt: TGTGCTAGTGGTTTGGAACTAGGGACTAGCGGAGTTTACTACGAGCAGTACTTC

j_call: TRBJ1-5
clone_size: NA
v_call: TRBV19
cdr3_length: 15
d_call: NA
cdr3_aa: CASSQRSNSNQPQHF
cdr3_nt: TGTGCCAGTAGTCAGCGGTCAAATAGCAATCAGCCCCAGCATTTT

j_call: TRBJ2-1
clone_size: once
v_call: TRBV5-1
cdr3_length: 16
d_call: TRBD2
cdr3_aa: CASSLQGTSGNNEQFF
cdr3_nt: TGCGCCAGCAGCTTACAAGGGACTAGCGGAAACAATGAGCAGTTCTTC

j_call: TRBJ2-1
clone_size: NA
v_call: TRBV5-1
cdr3_length: 17
d_call: TRBD1
cdr3_aa: CASSLSPGQGSLNEQFF
cdr3_nt: TGCGCCAGCAGCCTTTCACCGGGACAGGGTTCCCTCAATGAGCAGTTCTTC

j_call: TRBJ1-6
clone_size: NA
v_call: TRBV5-1
cdr3_length: 14
d_call: NA
cdr3_aa: CASSLGTYESPLHF
cdr3_nt: TGCGCCAGCAGCTTAGGGACTTATGAATCACCCCTCCACTTT

j_call: TRBJ1-4
clone_size: NA
v_call: TRBV28
cdr3_length: 14
d_call: NA
cdr3_aa: CASSLRRRNEKLFF
cdr3_nt: TGTGCCAGCAGTTTAAGGAGACGGAATGAAAAACTGTTTTTT

j_call: TRBJ2-1
clone_size: NA
v_call: TRBV2
cdr3_length: 15
d_call: NA
cdr3_aa: CASSADIERWDEQFF
cdr3_nt: TGTGCCAGCAGTGCCGACATTGAGAGATGGGATGAGCAGTTCTTC

j_call: TRBJ2-2
clone_size: NA
v_call: TRBV19
cdr3_length: 16
d_call: TRBD2
cdr3_aa: CASTGGKGVRTGELFF
cdr3_nt: TGTGCCAGTACGGGGGGTAAAGGGGTGAGAACCGGGGAGCTGTTTTTT